These 17 T cell receptor beta chains came from one sample sequenced in a study of shared clonotypes between healthy human individuals. The assay was immunoSEQ multiplex PCR, and TCRdb's table has in-frame clones only and misses some. The sample carries about 2.4 million clones, over 85% recorded once. Sequences were obtained from naive CD4+ T cells sorted from blood. Sample subset: CD45RA+ positively selected. The source of these receptors is a man younger than 35 in good health.

This CDR3 reads CASVVLPTSEQYF. Here the CDR3 DNA reads TGTGCCAGCGTAGTCCTGCCAACATCCGAGCAGTACTTC. This chain joins TRBV6-1 and TRBJ2-7; unclear D gene. The CDR3 spans 13 residues. V was trimmed by 8 bases and J by 6 bases, leaving 17 bases between them. Per the germline V gene, CDR1 is MNHNS and CDR2 is SASEGT.

This sequence joins TRBV5-6 and TRBJ2-7, with D unclear. The CDR3 is 12 residues long. Germline CDR1 SGHDT, CDR2 YYEEEE. Trimming left V 0 bases short and J 5 bases short, with 6 bases between. The CDR3 reads CASSLVGHEQYF. In DNA, the CDR3 is TGTGCCAGCAGCTTGGTCGGACACGAGCAGTACTTC.

The chain links TRBV10-1 to TRBJ2-5, with D unclear. The germline gives CDR1 WNHNN, CDR2 SYGVQD (reference sequence). The CDR3 sequence is 14 residues long. Trimming removed 3 bases at V and 5 bases at J, with 13 bases between. The DNA for the CDR3 is TGCGCCAGCAGTGATCCCGGGCAGAGTGAGACCCAGTACTTC. It encodes CASSDPGQSETQYF.

V and J are TRBV6-5 and TRBJ1-2; D unresolved. The CDR3 is 14 amino acids. The germline V and J ends were trimmed by 2 bases and 1 base, with 8 bases remaining between them. CDR1 is MNHEY and CDR2 is SVGAGI in the germline V gene. CDR3 protein: CASSYARDNYGYTF. The CDR3 region has the DNA TGTGCCAGCAGTTACGCCCGTGATAACTATGGCTACACCTTC.

This clone was seen a few times. This sample includes further DNA sequences coding for the same CDR3. The chain has TRBV2 and TRBJ1-5; no firm D call. This CDR3 has 13 amino acids. Germline V gene data show CDR1 as SNHLY and CDR2 as FYNNEI. Trimming removed 4 bases from V and 4 bases from J, with 8 bases in between. The CDR3 DNA follows: TGTGCCAGCAGTGGGACCGGGAATCAGCCCCAGCATTTT. Protein: CASSGTGNQPQHF.

V gene TRBV18 combines with J gene TRBJ2-5; D not certain. The germline V gene encodes CDR1 KGHSH and CDR2 LQKENI. V was clipped by 2 bases and J by 4 bases, with 14 bases between them. The CDR3 is 15 residues long. CDR3 coding DNA: TGTGCCAGCTCACCAATTTTTCAGTCCGGAGAGACCCAGTACTTC. Translated: CASSPIFQSGETQYF.

This CDR3 reads CASRLEAGPSPLHF. The CDR3 bases are TGTGCCAGCAGGCTTGAGGCGGGGCCTTCACCCCTCCACTTT. The chain couples TRBV2 to TRBJ1-6; a possible D gene is TRBD1 (5 bases). Germline loops: CDR1 SNHLY, CDR2 FYNNEI. The CDR3 consists of 14 residues. V dropped 6 bases and J dropped 9 bases, with 15 bases sitting between them.

The genes are TRBV7-2 and TRBJ2-2; no clear D gene. The CDR3 totals 13 residues. Trimming pared 2 bases from V and 6 bases from J, leaving 7 bases between. The germline gives CDR1 SGHTA, CDR2 FQGNSA. CDR3 region: CASSLSLSGELFF. DNA of the CDR3: TGTGCCAGCAGCTTATCACTCTCCGGGGAGCTGTTTTTT. Full variable domain (outside the CDR3, taken from reference TRBV7-2 and TRBJ2-2): GAGVSQSPSNKVTEKGKDVELRCDPISGHTALYWYRQSLGQGLEFLIYFQGNSAPDKSGLPSDRFSAERTGGSVSTLTIQRTQQEDSAVYLCASSLSLSGELFFGEGSRLTVL.

The chain is built from TRBV7-8 and TRBJ2-7; tentatively, D is TRBD1 or TRBD2 (6 bases each). This CDR3 has 15 residues. The V gene's germline CDR1 is SGHVS and CDR2 FQNEAQ. The V gene lost 4 bases and the J gene lost 3 bases, with 16 bases spanning the gap. The CDR3 sequence: CASSSEMGGLYEQYF. In nucleotides, the CDR3 is TGTGCCAGCAGCTCCGAGATGGGGGGCCTCTACGAGCAGTACTTC.

V gene TRBV19 combines with J gene TRBJ2-7; 7 bases are shared with TRBD1. In germline, CDR1 is LNHDA, CDR2 SQIVND (reference sequence). Losses at the gene ends were 11 bases for V and 3 bases for J; bases not matched to a gene: 10. There are 13 residues in the CDR3. As DNA, the CDR3 is TGTGCCTCATCCTGGACAGGTAACTACGAGCAGTACTTC. Protein product: CASSWTGNYEQYF.

This sequence joins TRBV5-4 and TRBJ2-3, with D unclear. CDR1 and CDR2 (germline): SGHNT, YYREEE (reference sequence). The V and J ends lost 2 bases and 0 bases respectively, with 10 bases between them. The CDR3 is 15 amino acids. The CDR3 sequence: CASSLTYLSTDTQYF. In DNA form, the CDR3 reads TGTGCCAGCAGCTTAACCTACCTTAGCACAGATACGCAGTATTTT. The variable domain in full, with the rest retrieved from reference TRBV5-4 and TRBJ2-3, is ETGVTQSPTHLIKTRGQQVTLRCSSQSGHNTVSWYQQALGQGPQFIFQYYREEENGRGNFPPRFSGLQFPNYSSELNVNALELDDSALYLCASSLTYLSTDTQYFGPGTRLTVL.

The chain has TRBV29-1 and TRBJ2-7; the D is unclear. V dropped 3 bases and J dropped 1 base, with 25 bases sitting between them. The CDR3 sequence is 18 residues long. Germline CDR1 is SQVTM and CDR2 is ANQGSEA. CDR3 bases: TGCAGCGTTGACCTACTACCAATTCTACGCCGAACTTCCTACGAGCAGTACTTC. It is translated as CSVDLLPILRRTSYEQYF.

In its sample, this clone was seen once. J is TRBJ1-2 and V is TRBV7-2, with 8 bases lining up with TRBD1. Germline V gene data show CDR1 as SGHTA and CDR2 as FQGNSA. This CDR3 comprises 16 residues. V lost 1 base and J lost 6; bases outside the gene matches: 10. CDR3 amino acids: CASSLDWGMDRDGYTF. The CDR3 nucleotides read TGTGCCAGCAGCTTAGATTGGGGAATGGACAGGGATGGCTACACCTTC.

The chain employs TRBV5-1 and TRBJ2-7, with D possibly TRBD1 on 6 matching bases. The CDR3 has 16 amino acids. Germline V gives CDR1 SGHRS, CDR2 YFSETQ. V was trimmed by 4 bases and J by 0 bases, leaving 17 bases between them. CDR3 protein: CASSPEPTGVSYEQYF. DNA for the CDR3: TGCGCCAGCAGCCCCGAACCGACAGGTGTCTCCTACGAGCAGTACTTC. The full variable domain, rest sourced from reference TRBV5-1 and TRBJ2-7, is KAGVTQTPRYLIKTRGQQVTLSCSPISGHRSVSWYQQTPGQGLQFLFEYFSETQRNKGNFPGRFSGRQFSNSRSEMNVSTLELGDSALYLCASSPEPTGVSYEQYFGPGTRLTVT.

V usage is TRBV21-1 and J usage is TRBJ2-7; the table's D call of TRBD1 was not tested on the DNA. TRBV21-1 has pseudogene status. The CDR3 extends over 13 amino acids. CDR3 nucleotides: TGTGCCAGCCAGGGGACATTTGTCTACGAGCAGTACTTC. As protein: CASQGTFVYEQYF.

This chain connects TRBV30 to TRBJ1-1; no clear D. Trimming pared 8 bases from V and 6 bases from J, leaving 19 bases between. Per germline, CDR1 GTSNPN and CDR2 SVGIG (reference sequence). This CDR3 is 13 amino acids long. The CDR3 DNA reads as TGTGCCGCCGACACCCTGAGGCGGCCTGAAGCTTTCTTT. Translation: CAADTLRRPEAFF.

The chain has TRBV19 and TRBJ1-2; D not certain. Germline V gene lookup returns CDR1 LNHDA and CDR2 SQIVND (reference sequence). Trimming left V 1 base short and J 4 bases short, with 16 bases between. CDR3 length equals 16 residues. For the CDR3, the DNA is TGTGCCAGTAGTATAGGGGCGCAGCTCCCGATCTATGGCTACACCTTC. This gives the protein CASSIGAQLPIYGYTF.